This T cell receptor (beta chain) emerged from a study of T cells after yellow fever vaccination. Across the whole study: Preparing low-cell-number fractions relied on SMART-Seq v4 Ultra Low Input.

This clonotype appeared a few times. Its antigen is unidentified. Germline CDR1 is SGDLS and CDR2 is YYNGEE. Trimming stripped 0 bases from V and 6 bases from J, with 13 bases between. The CDR3 is 15 residues long. It was through 5'RACE template switching that TCR cDNA was made, with a universal primer site and UMIs added. TCRdb fed the 5' RACE reads into MiXCR, producing one record per CDR3 protein. The sample holds just under 600,000 distinct CDR3 sequences, 13% seen once. General study findings and limits: Abundant bulk-derived clonotypes could contaminate FACS-sorted repertoires. Once the booster was given, most primary-vaccination clones reappeared, at more than 95% for CD4 and over 75% for CD8.

The receptor was derived from a man in his thirties or forties who received the YFV17D yellow fever vaccine. The chain combines TRBV9 with TRBJ2-1, with D maybe TRBD1 (5 bases). Here the sequenced sample was PBMCs, taken on the day of the yellow fever booster vaccination. The CDR3 region has the DNA TGTGCCAGCAGCGTAGGGCACCAGGGTTCCAATGAGCAGTTCTTC. Translation gives CASSVGHQGSNEQFF.